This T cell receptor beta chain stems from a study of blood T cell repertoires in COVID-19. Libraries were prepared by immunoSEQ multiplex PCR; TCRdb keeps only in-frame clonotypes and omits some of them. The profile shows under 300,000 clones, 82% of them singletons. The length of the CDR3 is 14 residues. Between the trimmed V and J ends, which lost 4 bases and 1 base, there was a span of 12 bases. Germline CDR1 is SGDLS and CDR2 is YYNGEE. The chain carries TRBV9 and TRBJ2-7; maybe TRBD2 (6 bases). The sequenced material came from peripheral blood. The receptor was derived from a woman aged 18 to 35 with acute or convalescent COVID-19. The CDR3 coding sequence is TGTGCCAGCAGCCCCCGGCTAGCGTCCTACGAGCAGTACTTC. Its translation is CASSPRLASYEQYF.